A selection of T cell receptor beta chains follows, all from one sample in a study of Ad26.COV2.S vaccination and SARS-CoV-2 variants. The data were produced by immunoSEQ multiplex PCR, yet TCRdb's version contains in-frame clones alone and is incomplete. In the table there are approximately 450,000 clones, around 90% of which are singletons. The source was peripheral blood, collected in a trial of Ad26.COV2.S vaccine versus placebo. The source is a person aged 18-65 years who received the Ad26.COV2.S COVID-19 vaccine or a placebo. The CDR3 runs from the conserved cysteine through the conserved F or W. The D gene is left open where the match is weak. Size values are once, few and many counts, or a class for expanded clones, and some rows have none.

size,D,V,J,DNA,CDR3
-,-,TRBV7-2,TRBJ2-7,TGTGCCAGCAGTCCCTTGGGAACTTACGAGCAGTACTTC,CASSPLGTYEQYF
once,-,TRBV10-2,TRBJ2-7,TGCGCCAGCAGTTCTGGGGTTAACAAGGAGCAGTACTTC,CASSSGVNKEQYF
once,-,TRBV6-5,TRBJ2-7,TGTGCCAGCAGTTACTCGCCCAGGGCCCTCCACGAGCAGTACTTC,CASSYSPRALHEQYF
-,TRBD2,TRBV27,TRBJ2-1,TGTGCCAGCTCCTATACGGCGGGAGCTATCTACAATGAGCAGTTCTTC,CASSYTAGAIYNEQFF
-,TRBD1,TRBV9,TRBJ2-7,TGTGCCAGCAGCGTAGGCCAGGGGGCTTACGAGCAGTACTTC,CASSVGQGAYEQYF
-,TRBD1,TRBV5-4,TRBJ1-1,TGTGCCAGCAGCTTAGGACAGGGGCTACCTGAAGCTTTCTTT,CASSLGQGLPEAFF
-,-,TRBV5-4,TRBJ2-7,TGTGCCAGCAGCTTGGATCGGGGTCAAAACAAGGCCTACGAGCAGTACTTC,CASSLDRGQNKAYEQYF
-,-,TRBV15,TRBJ2-3,TGTGCCACCAGCGGAGATTCGGGACTCCTAAGGGGAGATACGCAGTATTTT,CATSGDSGLLRGDTQYF
-,TRBD1,TRBV11-3,TRBJ2-1,TGTGCCAGCAGCGCGAGGACAGGGATTTACAATGAGCAGTTCTTC,CASSARTGIYNEQFF
-,TRBD2,TRBV5-8,TRBJ2-7,TGTGCCAGCAGCTTGGGGACTAGCGGGAATTTAGACGAGCAGTACTTC,CASSLGTSGNLDEQYF
-,TRBD1,TRBV2,TRBJ2-7,TGTGCCAGCAGCCTGAACCCCGGACAGGGGGGACACGAGCAGTACTTC,CASSLNPGQGGHEQYF
-,TRBD2,TRBV9,TRBJ2-7,TGTGCCAGCAGCGTAGGTGGGGCGGGAGTACCCTACGAGCAGTACTTC,CASSVGGAGVPYEQYF
-,TRBD1,TRBV10-3,TRBJ2-1,TGTGCCATCAGTGGCCAGGGGGAGAGTGAGCAGTTCTTC,CAISGQGESEQFF
-,-,TRBV2,TRBJ1-1,TGTGCCAGCATGGAAGCCTTGAACACTGAAGCTTTCTTT,CASMEALNTEAFF
-,-,TRBV9,TRBJ1-2,TGTGCCAGCAGCGCCTCACATGGGGACTATGGCTACACCTTC,CASSASHGDYGYTF
-,TRBD1,TRBV28,TRBJ1-5,TGTGCCAGCAGTTTGACAGGGGATCAGCCCCAGCATTTT,CASSLTGDQPQHF
-,-,TRBV30,TRBJ2-1,TGTGCCTGGAGTGGCCCCGGTCGCGAGCAGTTCTTC,CAWSGPGREQFF
-,-,TRBV2,TRBJ1-3,TGTGCCAGCAGTGAACTTGACCTCCCTCGCACCATATATTTT,CASSELDLPRTIYF
-,-,TRBV6-5,TRBJ2-2,TGTGCCAGCAGACCACAGGGAGCCACCGGGGAGCTGTTTTTT,CASRPQGATGELFF
few,-,TRBV7-2,TRBJ1-6,TGTGCCAGCAGCTACGGGGGTCGGGGATTCGCCTATAATTCACCCCTCCACTTT,CASSYGGRGFAYNSPLHF
-,-,TRBV11-3,TRBJ2-5,TGTGCCAGCAGCTTAGATTCCAGGGTGGGGGAGACCCAGTACTTC,CASSLDSRVGETQYF
-,-,TRBV20-1,TRBJ2-3,TGCAGTGCTAGTCCTAGCTTGCCTACGCAGTATTTT,CSASPSLPTQYF
-,-,TRBV28,TRBJ2-1,TGTGCCAGCAGTTTGGGGATTCTTGAGCAGTTCTTC,CASSLGILEQFF
-,-,TRBV7-3,TRBJ1-1,TGTGCCAGCAGCTTTGTAGGGAACACTGAAGCTTTCTTT,CASSFVGNTEAFF
few,-,TRBV6-4,TRBJ1-5,TGTGCCAGCAGTCTTACTTGGCCCCAGCATTTT,CASSLTWPQHF
-,TRBD1,TRBV2,TRBJ1-2,TGTGCCAGGAGCGGAGACAGGGTCGGTGGCTACACCTTC,CARSGDRVGGYTF
-,TRBD2,TRBV5-1,TRBJ2-7,TGCGCCAGCAGCTTGCTTAGCGGGTACTCCTACGAGCAGTACTTC,CASSLLSGYSYEQYF
-,TRBD1,TRBV5-1,TRBJ1-2,TGCGCCAGCAGCTCCGGGACAGGGGCCGGGGCCTTCACCTTC,CASSSGTGAGAFTF
-,-,TRBV25-1,TRBJ2-7,TGTGCCAGCAGTGAAGTGATGAGCTACGAGCAGTACTTC,CASSEVMSYEQYF
-,TRBD2,TRBV4-3,TRBJ2-3,TGCGCCAGCAGCCAAGACAAGATAGCGGGACCAGATACGCAGTATTTT,CASSQDKIAGPDTQYF
-,-,TRBV27,TRBJ2-2,TGTGCCAGCAGAAGCGGCAGATACACCGGGGAGCTGTTTTTT,CASRSGRYTGELFF
-,-,TRBV12-3/TRBV12-4,TRBJ2-7,TGTGCCAGCAGTCAGGGGTTCTACGAGCAGTACTTC,CASSQGFYEQYF
once,TRBD1,TRBV5-5,TRBJ2-7,TGTGCCAGCAGCTTACAGGGGGCTCTCGCCTACGAGCAGTACTTC,CASSLQGALAYEQYF
once,TRBD2,TRBV19,TRBJ2-7,TGTGCCACCCAGCGGGAGAATAGCTACGAGCAGTACTTC,CATQRENSYEQYF
-,TRBD1,TRBV30,TRBJ1-2,TGTGCCTGGAGTGTACCGGGACAGTCTGGCTACACCTTC,CAWSVPGQSGYTF
-,-,TRBV7-9,TRBJ1-4,TGTGCCAGCAGCTTGCCCGGTGACACGTTAAATGAAAAACTGTTTTTT,CASSLPGDTLNEKLFF